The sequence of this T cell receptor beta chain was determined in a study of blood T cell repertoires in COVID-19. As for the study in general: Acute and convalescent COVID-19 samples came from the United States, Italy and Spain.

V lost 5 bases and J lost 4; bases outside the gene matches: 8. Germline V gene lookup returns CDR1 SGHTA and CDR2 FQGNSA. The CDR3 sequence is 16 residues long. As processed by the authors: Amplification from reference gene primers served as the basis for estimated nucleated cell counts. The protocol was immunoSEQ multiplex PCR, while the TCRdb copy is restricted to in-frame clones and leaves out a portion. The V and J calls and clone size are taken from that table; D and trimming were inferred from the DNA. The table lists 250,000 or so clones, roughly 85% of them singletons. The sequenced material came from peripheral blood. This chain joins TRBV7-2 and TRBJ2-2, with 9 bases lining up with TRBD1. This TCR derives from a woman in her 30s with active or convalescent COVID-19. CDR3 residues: CASSISGTGPTGELFF. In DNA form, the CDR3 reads TGTGCCAGCAGCATCTCCGGGACAGGGCCCACCGGGGAGCTGTTTTTT.